This T cell receptor (beta chain) is drawn from a study of beta chain features in type 1 diabetes. Turning to the study itself: All samples yielded 107,917,701 examined sorted cells.

In total, each donor contributed a single heparinised blood draw that averaged approximately 0.12 L. Study-wide findings and caveats: Type 1 diabetes patients had VDJ junctions that carried fewer insertions and more deletions. Although PCR might favor shorter templates, it would do so equally in patients and controls.

Details on this clone: Its antigen is unidentified.

Every bit of the isolated RNA underwent reverse transcription, so sequencing read expressed TCRB transcripts. Method: immunoSEQ multiplex PCR; TCRdb's copy keeps in-frame clones and lacks some. The sample comprises about 290,000 clones, about 8% of which are singletons, and roughly 1% rests with the top ten. The CDR3 consists of 15 residues. V was clipped by 2 bases and J by 0 bases, with 8 bases between them. The germline CDR1 and CDR2 sequences are MNHEY and SVGAGI. The material sequenced was central memory CD4+ T cells from blood. The receptor's source is a woman aged 18-30 years in good health. The chain combines TRBV6-5 with TRBJ1-5, with unresolved D. The CDR3 DNA follows: TGTGCCAGCAGTTACGGGCTTTATAGCAATCAGCCCCAGCATTTT. Residues: CASSYGLYSNQPQHF.